This TCR beta chain appears in the sequencing data of a study of blood T cell repertoires in COVID-19. TCRdb's table, derived via immunoSEQ multiplex PCR, lists solely in-frame clones and lacks some. The sample records around 260,000 clones, about 87% being singletons. With 0 bases clipped from V and 1 base from J, the junction kept 14 bases outside the gene matches. Germline V CDR1 and CDR2: MNHNS, SASEGT. The CDR3 covers 19 residues. The chain couples TRBV6-1 to TRBJ2-5; 7 bases map to TRBD2. The source is a woman in her sixties or seventies with COVID-19, enrolled during active disease. Sequencing was performed on peripheral blood. CDR3 sequence (DNA): TGTGCCAGCAGTGAAGCGACACCCTTGATGGGGGGGGTCCAAGAGACCCAGTACTTC. The encoded protein is CASSEATPLMGGVQETQYF.